The 28 T cell receptor beta chains in this list originate from one sample, sequenced in a study of T cell changes during pregnancy in multiple sclerosis. Measured with immunoSEQ multiplex PCR; TCRdb has only the in-frame clones, and not every one. There are more than 100,000 clones in the sample; approximately 90% occur only once, and about 0.93% lies in the top ten. The specimen was peripheral blood, collected after pregnancy. Receptors originate from a female donor with multiple sclerosis, enrolled in a pregnancy study.

The genes are TRBV5-1 and TRBJ2-4; D is ambiguous. V dropped 0 bases and J dropped 3 bases, with 13 bases sitting between them. The CDR3 loop spans 16 amino acids. Looked up from germline, CDR1 is SGHRS and CDR2 is YFSETQ. CDR3 sequence: CASSLGLLMGKNIQYF. As DNA, the CDR3 is TGCGCCAGCAGCTTGGGACTCCTGATGGGCAAAAACATTCAGTACTTC.

This chain connects TRBV2 to TRBJ1-5; D not resolved. Trimming pared 2 bases from V and 6 bases from J, leaving 17 bases between. The CDR3 consists of 16 residues. Germline assignment: CDR1 SNHLY and CDR2 FYNNEI. The CDR3: CASSESTGRSSQPQHF. CDR3 coding DNA: TGTGCCAGCAGTGAATCCACGGGGAGATCGAGTCAGCCCCAGCATTTT. Full variable domain (outside the CDR3, taken from reference TRBV2 and TRBJ1-5): EPEVTQTPSHQVTQMGQEVILRCVPISNHLYFYWYRQILGQKVEFLVSFYNNEISEKSEIFDDQFSVERPDGSNFTLKIRSTKLEDSAMYFCASSESTGRSSQPQHFGDGTRLSIL.

The J gene is TRBJ2-5, the V gene TRBV4-1, with D uncertain. Germline V gene sequence: CDR1 MGHRA, CDR2 YSYEKL. The CDR3 length is 11 residues. With 0 bases removed from V and 8 bases from J, the gap between germline ends came to 4 bases. CDR3 bases: TGCGCCAGCAGCCAAGAGGCAACCCAGTACTTC. This translates into CASSQEATQYF.

This sequence joins TRBV7-3 and TRBJ1-1; D gene unclear. V lost 5 bases and J 4 bases, leaving 17 bases between the germline ends. CDR3 length: 15 residues. From germline, CDR1 is SGHTA and CDR2 FQGTGA. The CDR3 nucleotides read TGTGCCAGCAGCCCCCTAGTGGAGCTGGTCACTGAAGCTTTCTTT. Its protein is CASSPLVELVTEAFF. The full variable domain, rest sourced from reference TRBV7-3 and TRBJ1-1, is GAGVSQTPSNKVTEKGKYVELRCDPISGHTALYWYRQSLGQGPEFLIYFQGTGAADDSGLPNDRFFAVRPEGSVSTLKIQRTERGDSAVYLCASSPLVELVTEAFFGQGTRLTVV.

This chain uses TRBV6-4 with TRBJ2-1; 9 bases agree with TRBD1. The J segment lost 8 bases and the V segment lost 3 bases, leaving 11 bases of the junction unmatched. Germline V lookup: CDR1 MRHNA, CDR2 SNTAGT. The CDR3 has 16 amino acids. The CDR3 protein is CASSETGTGFIDEQFF. For the CDR3, the DNA is TGTGCCAGCAGTGAAACCGGGACAGGGTTCATCGATGAGCAGTTCTTC.

The chain has TRBV30 and TRBJ1-1, with TRBD1 identical over 9 bases. The CDR3 is 12 amino acids. The junction had 8 bases not matched to a gene; V was cut back by 7 bases and J by 8 bases. The germline CDR1 and CDR2 sequences are GTSNPN and SVGIG (reference sequence). The CDR3 DNA sequence: TGTGCCTTGATTTGGGACAGGGTGGAAGCTTTCTTT. Its protein is CALIWDRVEAFF. Full variable domain (remainder filled in from reference TRBV30 and TRBJ1-1): SQTIHQWPATLVQPVGSPLSLECTVEGTSNPNLYWYRQAAGRGLQLLFYSVGIGQISSEVPQNLSASRPQDRQFILSSKKLLLSDSGFYLCALIWDRVEAFFGQGTRLTVV.

Comments on this clone: The junction departs from the called germline gene at one end, perhaps through a read error. The gene calls are TRBV28 and TRBJ2-1; TRBD2 aligns across 8 bases. The length of the CDR3 is 12 residues. CDR1 MDHEN and CDR2 SYDVKM come from the germline V gene. The CDR3 DNA reads TGTGCCAGCAGTTCATCAGCGGGAGTGGAGATCTTC. Encoded protein: CASSSSAGVEIF.

The chain combines TRBV29-1 with TRBJ2-5; 9 bases align to TRBD1. This CDR3 contains 15 residues. The ends lost 7 bases at V and 3 bases at J; junction bases unmatched: 12. Germline CDR1 SQVTM, CDR2 ANQGSEA. The CDR3 reads CSASSPGQGEETQYF. The CDR3, as DNA: TGCAGCGCCTCGTCGCCGGGACAGGGCGAAGAGACCCAGTACTTC.

J is TRBJ2-1 and V is TRBV20-1; 8 positions match TRBD2. The germline CDR1 and CDR2 sequences are DFQATT and SNEGSKA (reference sequence). J was trimmed by 12 bases and V by 3 bases; bases with no gene match: 4. This CDR3 is 11 amino acids long. Here the CDR3 reads CSARRSGGQFF. The CDR3 region has the DNA TGCAGTGCTAGGAGGAGCGGGGGGCAGTTCTTC.

This sequence joins TRBV6-6 and TRBJ2-3, with TRBD1 matching 10 bases. CDR1 and CDR2 (germline): MNHNY, SVGAGI (reference sequence). With 6 bases clipped from V and 4 bases from J, the junction kept 4 bases outside the gene matches. The CDR3 is 14 amino acids. The CDR3, as DNA: TGTGCCAGCAGCTCCGGACAGGGGGCAGATACGCAGTATTTT. This codes for CASSSGQGADTQYF.

The gene calls are TRBV9 and TRBJ1-1, with 7 bases fitting TRBD1. Germline trimming cut 0 bases from V and 0 bases from J; bases unmatched to any gene: 8. Germline V gene sequence: CDR1 SGDLS, CDR2 YYNGEE. The CDR3 totals 17 residues. This CDR3 reads CASSVDGTAAVNTEAFF. As DNA, the CDR3 is TGTGCCAGCAGCGTAGACGGGACAGCAGCAGTGAACACTGAAGCTTTCTTT.

This chain connects TRBV29-1 to TRBJ2-1, with 9 nucleotides matching TRBD2. The germline V gene has CDR1 SQVTM and CDR2 ANQGSEA. J was trimmed by 5 bases and V by 7 bases; bases with no gene match: 18. The CDR3 spans 17 residues. DNA for the CDR3: TGCAGCGCCAGGTCCCCTCGAGCGGGGGGCGTCGACAATGAGCAGTTCTTC. Protein: CSARSPRAGGVDNEQFF.

The J gene is TRBJ2-3, the V gene TRBV27, with 7 bases matching TRBD1. The CDR3 is 13 residues long. Unmatched junction bases numbered 7, after V lost 3 bases and J lost 10 bases. Germline CDR1 MNHEY, CDR2 SMNVEV (reference sequence). CDR3 residues: CASSFTEQGPQYF. CDR3 sequence (DNA): TGTGCCAGCAGTTTTACGGAACAGGGGCCGCAGTATTTT.

The J gene is TRBJ2-7, the V gene TRBV7-2; D not resolved. The CDR3 is made up of 13 amino acids. The V gene lost 2 bases and the J gene lost 4 bases, with 9 bases spanning the gap. Germline assignment: CDR1 SGHTA and CDR2 FQGNSA. Written as DNA, the CDR3 is TGTGCCAGCAGCTTATTTCTTTTATACGAGCAGTACTTC. Translated, it gives CASSLFLLYEQYF.

The chain is built from TRBV2 and TRBJ1-4; 7 nucleotides agree with TRBD1. The CDR3 is 14 residues long. The ends lost 6 bases at V and 4 bases at J; junction bases unmatched: 5. Germline V gene sequence: CDR1 SNHLY, CDR2 FYNNEI. The CDR3 DNA follows: TGTGCCAGCAGCGTGACAGGGTTTAATGAAAAACTGTTTTTT. This translates into CASSVTGFNEKLFF.

This rearrangement joins TRBV7-8 to TRBJ2-6; the D gene is possibly TRBD2 (5 bases). CDR1 is SGHVS and CDR2 is FQNEAQ in the germline V gene. The CDR3 is 18 amino acids. The V and J ends lost 6 bases and 8 bases respectively, with 26 bases between them. The CDR3 DNA is TGTGCCAGCAGGTATTTCGAGGCGGAGGCGCTTCTGACCAACGTCCTGACTTTC. This translates into CASRYFEAEALLTNVLTF.

The chain joins TRBV28 to TRBJ2-3, with 8 bases matching TRBD1. The CDR3 is made up of 16 amino acids. Trimming took 3 bases from V and 1 from J; bases not matched to a gene: 6. The V gene's germline CDR1 is MDHEN and CDR2 SYDVKM. The chain's CDR3 is CASSFIRGLGTDTQYF. In DNA, the CDR3 is TGTGCCAGCAGTTTTATCAGGGGGCTGGGCACAGATACGCAGTATTTT. The whole variable domain, filled in from reference TRBV28 and TRBJ2-3, reads DVKVTQSSRYLVKRTGEKVFLECVQDMDHENMFWYRQDPGLGLRLIYFSYDVKMKEKGDIPEGYSVSREKKERFSLILESASTNQTSMYLCASSFIRGLGTDTQYFGPGTRLTVL.

V is TRBV7-2 and J is TRBJ2-1; 7 bases align to TRBD2. Germline V gene lookup returns CDR1 SGHTA and CDR2 FQGNSA. The CDR3 runs 15 residues. Trimming removed 2 bases from V and 0 bases from J; junction bases left unmatched: 1. The CDR3 sequence: CASSLTSDSYNEQFF. In DNA form, the CDR3 reads TGTGCCAGCAGCTTAACTAGCGACTCCTACAATGAGCAGTTCTTC.

The rearrangement uses TRBV7-3 and TRBJ1-1; D is undetermined. Germline V CDR1 and CDR2: SGHTA, FQGTGA. The CDR3 loop spans 12 amino acids. V was trimmed by 5 bases and J by 3 bases, leaving 7 bases between them. The CDR3 reads CASSPPDTEAFF. The DNA of the CDR3 is TGTGCCAGCAGCCCGCCGGACACTGAAGCTTTCTTT.

The V gene is TRBV2, the J gene TRBJ1-1, with TRBD1 as a possible D gene (6 bases). The CDR3 covers 14 residues. The germline V gene encodes CDR1 SNHLY and CDR2 FYNNEI. The V and J ends lost 1 base and 4 bases respectively, with 10 bases between them. CDR3 nucleotides: TGTGCCAGCAGTGAAGTAAAGGGGGTCACTGAAGCTTTCTTT. Translated: CASSEVKGVTEAFF.

This clone was detected only once. The V gene is TRBV5-1, the J gene TRBJ2-2; TRBD1 agrees at 8 bases. Trimming cost V 4 bases and J 4 bases; bases outside gene matches: 6. Germline V gene data show CDR1 as SGHRS and CDR2 as YFSETQ. The CDR3 length is 15 residues. The CDR3: CASSTRTGPTGELFF. CDR3 in DNA: TGCGCCAGCAGCACGCGGACAGGGCCCACCGGGGAGCTGTTTTTT. Variable domain in full (rest from reference TRBV5-1 and TRBJ2-2): KAGVTQTPRYLIKTRGQQVTLSCSPISGHRSVSWYQQTPGQGLQFLFEYFSETQRNKGNFPGRFSGRQFSNSRSEMNVSTLELGDSALYLCASSTRTGPTGELFFGEGSRLTVL.

The CDR3 nucleotides read TGTGCCAGCAGCTTCCGCGTCCTCCCCGGGACTAGCGGTTTCGAGCAGTACTTC. Translated, it gives CASSFRVLPGTSGFEQYF. The chain has TRBV7-8 and TRBJ2-7, with 11 bases fitting TRBD2. Germline V CDR1 and CDR2: SGHVS, FQNEAQ. V lost 3 bases and J lost 6; bases outside the gene matches: 16. The CDR3 is 18 amino acids.

The rearrangement links TRBV10-3 to TRBJ2-7; TRBD2 agrees at 15 bases. V lost 4 bases, J lost 4 bases, and 2 bases stayed unmatched. Germline CDR1 and CDR2: ENHRY and SYGVKD. CDR3 length equals 15 residues. CDR3 amino acids: CAISAGTSGRYEQYF. The CDR3 DNA sequence: TGTGCCATCAGTGCCGGGACTAGCGGGAGGTACGAGCAGTACTTC.

The CDR3: CASSQAGRGYGYTF. The CDR3, as DNA: TGCGCCAGCAGCCAAGCTGGGCGGGGCTATGGCTACACCTTC. The V gene is TRBV4-1, the J gene TRBJ1-2; D gene uncertain. The CDR3 has 14 residues. V gave up 1 base and J gave up 4 bases, with 10 bases separating them. Germline CDR1 and CDR2: MGHRA and YSYEKL.

This rearrangement joins TRBV5-5 to TRBJ1-1; D is perhaps TRBD1 (5 bases). This CDR3 is built from 18 residues. Trimming pared 3 bases from V and 7 bases from J, leaving 28 bases between. CDR1 SGHKS and CDR2 YYEKEE come from the germline V gene (reference sequence). CDR3: CASSSSSGGAIPLYEAFF. The CDR3 coding sequence is TGTGCCAGCAGCTCCTCGTCGGGCGGGGCCATTCCTCTTTATGAAGCTTTCTTT.

The V gene is TRBV9, the J gene TRBJ2-2, with TRBD1 as a possible D gene (6 bases). Germline CDR1 SGDLS, CDR2 YYNGEE. This CDR3 is 13 amino acids long. V shed 4 bases and J shed 8 bases, with 12 bases lying between them. CDR3 coding DNA: TGTGCCAGCAGCCCCGAGGACAGTGGGGAGCTGTTTTTT. As protein: CASSPEDSGELFF. The whole variable domain, filled in from reference TRBV9 and TRBJ2-2, reads DSGVTQTPKHLITATGQRVTLRCSPRSGDLSVYWYQQSLDQGLQFLIQYYNGEERAKGNILERFSAQQFPDLHSELNLSSLELGDSALYFCASSPEDSGELFFGEGSRLTVL.

The V and J genes are TRBV15 and TRBJ2-1; D is perhaps TRBD2 (6 bases). This CDR3 region has 15 residues. Trimming took off 8 bases at V and 8 bases at J, with 22 bases between the two ends. Germline CDR1 is LNHNV and CDR2 is YYDKDF (reference sequence). CDR3 DNA sequence: TGTGCCACCTCGCTCGTCGCTAGCGTTAGGGATGAGCAGTTCTTC. It translates to CATSLVASVRDEQFF.

V gene TRBV7-2 combines with J gene TRBJ1-2; 10 nucleotides line up with TRBD1. In germline, CDR1 is SGHTA, CDR2 FQGNSA. V dropped 4 bases and J dropped 5; count of bases not matched to a gene: 4. The length of the CDR3 is 14 residues. CDR3 protein: CASSSGQGGYGYTF. DNA of the CDR3: TGTGCCAGCAGCTCAGGACAGGGGGGGTATGGCTACACCTTC.